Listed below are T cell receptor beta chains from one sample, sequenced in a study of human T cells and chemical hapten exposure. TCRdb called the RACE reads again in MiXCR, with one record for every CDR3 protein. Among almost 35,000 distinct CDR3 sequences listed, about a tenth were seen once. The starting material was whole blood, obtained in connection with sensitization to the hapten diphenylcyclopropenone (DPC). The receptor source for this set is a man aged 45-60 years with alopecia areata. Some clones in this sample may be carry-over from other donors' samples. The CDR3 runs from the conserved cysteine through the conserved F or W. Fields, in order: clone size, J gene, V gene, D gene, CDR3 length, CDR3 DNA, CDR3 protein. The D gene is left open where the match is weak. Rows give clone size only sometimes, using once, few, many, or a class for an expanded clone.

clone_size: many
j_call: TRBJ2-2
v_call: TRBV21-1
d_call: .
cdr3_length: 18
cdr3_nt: TGTGCCAGCAGCCCTTTAGGTCTAGCGGGAGGAAATCCCGGGGAGCTGTTTTTT
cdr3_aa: CASSPLGLAGGNPGELFF

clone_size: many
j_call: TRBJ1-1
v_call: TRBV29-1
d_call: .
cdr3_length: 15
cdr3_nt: TGCAGCGTGATCGCGGCCCTCACAGCGAACACTGAAGCTTTCTTT
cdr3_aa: CSVIAALTANTEAFF

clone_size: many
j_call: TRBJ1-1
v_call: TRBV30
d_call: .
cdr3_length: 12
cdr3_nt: TGTGCCTGGACCCACAGGGCCACTGAAGCTTTCTTT
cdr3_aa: CAWTHRATEAFF

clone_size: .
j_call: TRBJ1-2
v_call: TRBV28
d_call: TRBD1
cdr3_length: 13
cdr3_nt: TGTGCCAGCAGTCCGGACAGGGGGAATGGCTACACCTTC
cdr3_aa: CASSPDRGNGYTF

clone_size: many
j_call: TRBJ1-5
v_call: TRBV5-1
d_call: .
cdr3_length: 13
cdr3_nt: TGCGCCAGCAGCTTTGGAGGGAATCAGCCCCAGCATTTT
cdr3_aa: CASSFGGNQPQHF

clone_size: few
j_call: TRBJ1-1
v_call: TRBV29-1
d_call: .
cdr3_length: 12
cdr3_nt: TGCACCCCCCTTGAAGACGGGACCGAAGCTTTCTTT
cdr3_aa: CTPLEDGTEAFF

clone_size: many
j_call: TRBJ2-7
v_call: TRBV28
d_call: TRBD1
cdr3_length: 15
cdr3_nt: TGTGCCAGCATTCCAAGGGGGACAGGTCTTTACGAGCAGTACTTC
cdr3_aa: CASIPRGTGLYEQYF

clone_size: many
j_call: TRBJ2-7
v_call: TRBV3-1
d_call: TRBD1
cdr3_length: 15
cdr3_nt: TGTGCCAGCAGCCCGAGGACAGGGATATTATACGAGCAGTACTTC
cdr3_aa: CASSPRTGILYEQYF

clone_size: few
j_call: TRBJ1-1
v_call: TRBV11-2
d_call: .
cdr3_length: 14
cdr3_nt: TGTGCCAGCAGCTTTCTCAGGGTGAACACTGAAGCTTTCTTT
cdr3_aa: CASSFLRVNTEAFF

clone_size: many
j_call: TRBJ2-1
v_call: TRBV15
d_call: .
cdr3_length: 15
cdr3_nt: TGTGCCACCAGCAGAGAACTAGCTGTCTACAATGAGCAGTTCTTC
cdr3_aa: CATSRELAVYNEQFF

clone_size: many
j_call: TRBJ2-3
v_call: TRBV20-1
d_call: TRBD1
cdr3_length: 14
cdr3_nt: TGCAGTGCAAGGGGGACAGGGGGTACAGATACGCAGTATTTT
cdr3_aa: CSARGTGGTDTQYF

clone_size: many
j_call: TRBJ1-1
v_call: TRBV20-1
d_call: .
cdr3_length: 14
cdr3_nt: TGCAGTGTCAGAGGGACAATGAAACACACTGAAGCTTTCTTT
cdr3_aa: CSVRGTMKHTEAFF

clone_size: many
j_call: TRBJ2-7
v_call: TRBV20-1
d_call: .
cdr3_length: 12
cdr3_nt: TGCAGTGCTGTGGACCTTATTTCCGAGCAGTACTTC
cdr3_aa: CSAVDLISEQYF

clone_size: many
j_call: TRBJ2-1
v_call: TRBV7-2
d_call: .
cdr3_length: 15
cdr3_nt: TGTGCCAGCAGCTCCGTTATAGGAGTAGAAAATGAGCAGTTCTTC
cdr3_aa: CASSSVIGVENEQFF

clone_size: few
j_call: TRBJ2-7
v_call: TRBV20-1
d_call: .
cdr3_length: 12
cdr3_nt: TGCAGTGCTAGAATGGACGGATACGAGCAGTACTTC
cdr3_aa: CSARMDGYEQYF

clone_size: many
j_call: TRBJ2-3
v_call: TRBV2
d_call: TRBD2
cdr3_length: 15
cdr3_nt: TGTGCCAGCAGTGACAGCGGGGGCAGCACAGATACGCAGTATTTT
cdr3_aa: CASSDSGGSTDTQYF

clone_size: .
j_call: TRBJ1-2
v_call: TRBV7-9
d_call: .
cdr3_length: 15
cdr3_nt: TGTGCCAGCAGCTCGATGAAAGGGCTGAACTATGGCTACACCTTC
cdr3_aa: CASSSMKGLNYGYTF

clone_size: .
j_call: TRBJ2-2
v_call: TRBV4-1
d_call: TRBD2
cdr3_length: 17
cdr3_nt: TGCGCCAGCACCCTGGCGGGGAGCGGGAGAAGCACCGGGGAGCTGTTTTTT
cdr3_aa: CASTLAGSGRSTGELFF

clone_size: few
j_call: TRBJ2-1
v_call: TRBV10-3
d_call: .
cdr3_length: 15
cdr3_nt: TGTGCCATCAGCGGGACGGAGAGCTCCTACAATGAGCAGTTCTTC
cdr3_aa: CAISGTESSYNEQFF

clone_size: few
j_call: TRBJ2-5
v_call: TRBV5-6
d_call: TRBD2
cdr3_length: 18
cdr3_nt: TGTGCCAGCAGCCCTGGGACTAGCGGGACCTATTACCAAGAGACCCAGTACTTC
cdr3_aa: CASSPGTSGTYYQETQYF